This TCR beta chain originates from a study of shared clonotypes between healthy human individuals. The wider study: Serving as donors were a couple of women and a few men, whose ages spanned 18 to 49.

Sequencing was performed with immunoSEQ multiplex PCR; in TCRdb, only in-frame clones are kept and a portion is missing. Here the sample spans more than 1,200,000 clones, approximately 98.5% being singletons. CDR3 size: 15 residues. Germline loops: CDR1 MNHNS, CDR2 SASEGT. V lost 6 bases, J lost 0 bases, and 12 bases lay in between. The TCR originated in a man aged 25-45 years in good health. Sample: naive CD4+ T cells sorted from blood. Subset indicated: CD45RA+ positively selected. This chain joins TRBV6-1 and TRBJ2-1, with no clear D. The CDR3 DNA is TGTGCCAGCAGAAAAACTAAGAACTCCTACAATGAGCAGTTCTTC. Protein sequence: CASRKTKNSYNEQFF.